This T cell receptor (beta chain) was captured in a study of CD8+ T cells in alopecia areata. With 2 bases clipped from V and 1 base from J, the junction kept 2 bases outside the gene matches. The CDR3 extends over 15 amino acids. Per the germline V gene, CDR1 is SEHNR and CDR2 is FQNEAQ (reference sequence). This clone occurred once. RNA extraction was followed by reverse transcription into cDNA, which acted as the sequencing template. The repertoire was sequenced with immunoSEQ multiplex PCR; TCRdb's copy has only in-frame clones and lacks some. The sample records over 150,000 clones, about 61% being singletons.

The sample consisted of CD8+ T cells sorted from blood. The clonotype originates from a human donor in good health. This chain joins TRBV7-9 and TRBJ2-3, with 8 bases identical to TRBD2. The CDR3 nucleotides are TGTGCCAGCAGCTTACCAGCGGGGGGCACAGATACGCAGTATTTT. Translated, it gives CASSLPAGGTDTQYF.